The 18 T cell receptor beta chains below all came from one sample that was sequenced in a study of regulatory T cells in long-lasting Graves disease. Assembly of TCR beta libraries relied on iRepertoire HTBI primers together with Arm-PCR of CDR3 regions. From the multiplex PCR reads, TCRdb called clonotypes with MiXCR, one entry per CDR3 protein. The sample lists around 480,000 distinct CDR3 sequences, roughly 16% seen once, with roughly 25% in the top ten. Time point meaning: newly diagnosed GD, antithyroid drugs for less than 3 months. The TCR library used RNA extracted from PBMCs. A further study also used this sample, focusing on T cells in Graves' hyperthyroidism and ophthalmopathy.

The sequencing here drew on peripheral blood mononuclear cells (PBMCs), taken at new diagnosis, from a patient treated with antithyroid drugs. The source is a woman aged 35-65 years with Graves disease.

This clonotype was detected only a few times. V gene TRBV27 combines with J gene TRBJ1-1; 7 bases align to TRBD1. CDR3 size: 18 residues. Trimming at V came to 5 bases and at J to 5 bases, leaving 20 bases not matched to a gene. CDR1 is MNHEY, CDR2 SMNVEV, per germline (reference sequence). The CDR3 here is CASSPIGDRIVPRTEAFF. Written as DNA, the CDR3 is TGTGCCAGCAGTCCTATCGGGGACAGAATAGTCCCGAGGACTGAAGCTTTCTTT.

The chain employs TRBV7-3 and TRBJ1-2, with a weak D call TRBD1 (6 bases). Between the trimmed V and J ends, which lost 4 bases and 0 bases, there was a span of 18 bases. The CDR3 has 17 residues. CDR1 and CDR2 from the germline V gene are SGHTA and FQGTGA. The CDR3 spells CASSYHWAGDSNYGYTF. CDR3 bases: TGTGCCAGCAGCTACCATTGGGCAGGGGATTCTAACTATGGCTACACCTTC.

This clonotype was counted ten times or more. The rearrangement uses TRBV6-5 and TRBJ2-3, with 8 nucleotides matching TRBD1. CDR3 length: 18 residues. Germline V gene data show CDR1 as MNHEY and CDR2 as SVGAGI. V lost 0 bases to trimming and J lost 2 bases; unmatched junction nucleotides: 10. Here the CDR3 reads CASSYSIGGQGATDTQYF. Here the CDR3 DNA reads TGTGCCAGCAGTTACTCGATTGGGGGTCAGGGGGCCACAGATACGCAGTATTTT.

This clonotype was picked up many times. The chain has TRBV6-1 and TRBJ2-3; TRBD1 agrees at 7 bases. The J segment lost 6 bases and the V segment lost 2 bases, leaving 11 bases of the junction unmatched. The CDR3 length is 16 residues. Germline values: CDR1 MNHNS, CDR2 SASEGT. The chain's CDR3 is CASSEREGARLDTQYF. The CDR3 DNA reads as TGTGCCAGCAGTGAACGAGAGGGGGCTCGGTTGGATACGCAGTATTTT.

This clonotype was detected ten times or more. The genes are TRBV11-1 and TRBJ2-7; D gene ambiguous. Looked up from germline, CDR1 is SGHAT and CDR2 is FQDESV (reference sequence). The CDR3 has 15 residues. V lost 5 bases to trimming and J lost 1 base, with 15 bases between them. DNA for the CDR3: TGTGCCAGCAGCGTCGAACAGAGCCCTTCCTACGAGCAGTACTTC. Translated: CASSVEQSPSYEQYF.

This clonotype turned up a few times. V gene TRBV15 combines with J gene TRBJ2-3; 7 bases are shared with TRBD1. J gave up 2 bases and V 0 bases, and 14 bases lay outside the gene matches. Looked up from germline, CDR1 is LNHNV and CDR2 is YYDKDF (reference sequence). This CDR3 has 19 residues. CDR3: CATSRESPDRVEDTDTQYF. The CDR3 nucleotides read TGTGCCACCAGCAGAGAAAGTCCCGACAGGGTCGAAGACACAGATACGCAGTATTTT.

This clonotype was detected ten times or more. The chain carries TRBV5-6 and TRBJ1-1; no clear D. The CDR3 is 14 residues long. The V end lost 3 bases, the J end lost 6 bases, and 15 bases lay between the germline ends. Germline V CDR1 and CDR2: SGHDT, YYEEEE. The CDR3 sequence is CASSSGGYWSEAFF. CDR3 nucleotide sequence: TGTGCCAGCAGCTCAGGAGGGTATTGGTCTGAAGCTTTCTTT.

Here the CDR3 reads CASSLTVGPYEQYF. The CDR3 nucleotides read TGTGCCAGCAGCTTGACAGTGGGCCCCTACGAGCAGTACTTC. The chain links TRBV7-2 to TRBJ2-7; D possibly corresponds to TRBD1 (5 bases). Germline V lookup: CDR1 SGHTA, CDR2 FQGNSA. Deletions cut 3 bases from V and 2 bases from J, with 11 bases between. This CDR3 is 14 amino acids long.

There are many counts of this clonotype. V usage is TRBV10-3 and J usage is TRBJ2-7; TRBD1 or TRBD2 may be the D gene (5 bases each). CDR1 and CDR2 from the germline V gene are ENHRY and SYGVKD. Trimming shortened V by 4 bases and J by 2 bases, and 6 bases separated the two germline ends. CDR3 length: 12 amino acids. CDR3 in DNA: TGTGCCATCAGTGGGGGGACCTACGAGCAGTACTTC. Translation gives CAISGGTYEQYF.

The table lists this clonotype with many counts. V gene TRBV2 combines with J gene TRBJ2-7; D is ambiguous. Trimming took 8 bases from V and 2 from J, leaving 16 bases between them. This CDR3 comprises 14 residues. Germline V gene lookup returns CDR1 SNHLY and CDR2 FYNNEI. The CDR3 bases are TGTGCCAGCGCCCCCCGAACAGTCGCCTACGAGCAGTACTTC. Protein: CASAPRTVAYEQYF.

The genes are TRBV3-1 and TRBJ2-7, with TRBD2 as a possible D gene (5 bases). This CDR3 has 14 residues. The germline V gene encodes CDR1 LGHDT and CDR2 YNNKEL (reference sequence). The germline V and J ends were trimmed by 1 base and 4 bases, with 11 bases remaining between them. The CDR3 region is CASSQGNRGYEQYF. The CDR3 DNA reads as TGTGCCAGCAGCCAAGGAAACCGGGGTTACGAGCAGTACTTC.

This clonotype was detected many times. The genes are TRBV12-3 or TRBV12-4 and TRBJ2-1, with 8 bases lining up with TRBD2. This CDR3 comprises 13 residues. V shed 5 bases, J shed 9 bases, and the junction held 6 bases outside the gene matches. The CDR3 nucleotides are TGTGCCAGCAGTCGACTAGCGAGTGGTGAGCAGTTCTTC. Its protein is CASSRLASGEQFF.

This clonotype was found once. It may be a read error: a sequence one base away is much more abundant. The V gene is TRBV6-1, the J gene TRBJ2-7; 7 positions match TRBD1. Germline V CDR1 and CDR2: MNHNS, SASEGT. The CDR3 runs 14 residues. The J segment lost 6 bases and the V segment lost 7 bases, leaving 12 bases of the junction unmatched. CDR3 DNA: TGTGCCAGCACCTCCGTAGGGGGCATCTGCGAGCAGTACTTC. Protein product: CASTSVGGICEQYF.

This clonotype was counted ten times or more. The chain's CDR3 is CASRPRVSYEQYF. CDR3 DNA: TGTGCCAGCAGACCGCGAGTCTCCTACGAGCAGTACTTC. The chain couples TRBV2 to TRBJ2-7; D call uncertain. The CDR3 has 13 residues. Germline CDR1 is SNHLY and CDR2 is FYNNEI. V lost 6 bases and J 0 bases, leaving 9 bases between the germline ends.

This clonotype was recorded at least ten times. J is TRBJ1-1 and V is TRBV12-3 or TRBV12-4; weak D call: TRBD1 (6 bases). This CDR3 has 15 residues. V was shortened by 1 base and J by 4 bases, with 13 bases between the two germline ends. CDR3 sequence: CASSLERGRITEAFF. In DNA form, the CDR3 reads TGTGCCAGCAGTTTAGAAAGGGGGAGGATCACTGAAGCTTTCTTT.

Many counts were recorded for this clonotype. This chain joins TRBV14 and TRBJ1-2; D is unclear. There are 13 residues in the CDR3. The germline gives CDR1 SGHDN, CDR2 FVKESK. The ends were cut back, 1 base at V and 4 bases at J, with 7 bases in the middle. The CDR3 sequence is CASSQAQVYGYTF. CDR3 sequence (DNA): TGTGCCAGCAGCCAAGCGCAGGTCTATGGCTACACCTTC.

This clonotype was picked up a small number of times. In DNA, the CDR3 is TGCGCCAGCAGCTGGGGGGACGGGGGTGCAACTAATGAAAAACTGTTTTTT. Amino acid sequence: CASSWGDGGATNEKLFF. The V call is TRBV5-1, the J call TRBJ1-4; D may be TRBD1 (5 bases). V was trimmed by 3 bases and J by 0 bases, leaving 15 bases between them. The CDR3 spans 17 residues. CDR1 and CDR2 (germline): SGHRS, YFSETQ. Supplemented by reference TRBV5-1 and TRBJ1-4, the full variable domain reads KAGVTQTPRYLIKTRGQQVTLSCSPISGHRSVSWYQQTPGQGLQFLFEYFSETQRNKGNFPGRFSGRQFSNSRSEMNVSTLELGDSALYLCASSWGDGGATNEKLFFGSGTQLSVL.

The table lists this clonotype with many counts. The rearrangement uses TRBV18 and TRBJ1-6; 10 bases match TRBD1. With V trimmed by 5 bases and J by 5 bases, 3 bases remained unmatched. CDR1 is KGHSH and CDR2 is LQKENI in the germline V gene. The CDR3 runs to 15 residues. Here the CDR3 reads CASSLTGGDNSPLHF. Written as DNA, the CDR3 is TGTGCCAGCTCATTGACAGGGGGCGATAATTCACCCCTCCACTTT.